Included here is one TCR beta chain sequence, with context. Its antigen is still unknown. The data derive from a study of shared clonotypes between healthy human individuals. Findings and caveats of the study: A handful of donors had 5% to 6.5% of their naive CD4 clonotypes in common.

Germline V gives CDR1 SGHAT, CDR2 FQNNGV. The CDR3 is 15 residues long. Trimming removed 4 bases at V and 8 bases at J, with 20 bases between. The assay was immunoSEQ multiplex PCR, and TCRdb's table has in-frame clones only and misses some. This table has 2 million to 2.5 million clones, more than 90% appearing once. This clonotype originated in a man aged 18 to 30 in good health. V gene TRBV11-2 combines with J gene TRBJ1-2, with D unresolved. Sequenced: naive CD4+ T cells sorted from blood. The subset was: CD45RA+ positively selected. The CDR3 here is CASSSGPLAVAGYTF. The CDR3 DNA follows: TGTGCCAGCAGCTCCGGACCGCTTGCGGTCGCCGGCTACACCTTC.